This TCR beta chain came from a study of T cells expressing NK-cell markers (TCRdb year 2020). About the investigation overall: In sorted CD3+CD56+NKG2C+, CD3+CD56+NKG2C- and CD3+CD56-NKG2C+ T-cell subsets from 8 or 9 donors, TCR beta-chain repertoires were profiled. Most of the eight sequenced donors were HCMV-seropositive and one was HCMV-seronegative. All eight donors whose samples were sequenced were randomly selected healthy volunteers, three of them men and five women. Illumina HiSeq 2000/2500, MiSeq or NextSeq was used to sequence libraries as 2 x 150 bp reads. Study-wide findings and limitations: Whether the expanded NKG2C-expressing T cell clones were specific for HCMV antigens was left unclear. In several donors, the dominant CD3+CD56+NKG2C+ clonotypes were among the top 10 CD8+ clonotypes and accounted for roughly 1.0-7.0% of CD8+ T cells. Those dominant clonotypes were again the most abundant among CD3+CD56-NKG2C+ cells in several donors, at roughly 28.3-60.1%.

HCMV serostatus was determined by detecting HCMV-specific IgG in serum with a commercial ELISA kit. Peripheral blood mononuclear cells were isolated from blood by Ficoll density gradient centrifugation. Sequencing was performed on an Illumina HiSeq 2000. TCR beta cDNA libraries were prepared using 5'RACE template switching, which introduced a universal primer site and unique molecular identifiers. cDNA synthesis was primed from the TCR beta constant segment, followed by two successive PCR amplification steps. The paper's processing steps were these. MIGEC handled demultiplexing of the reads and grouping by UMI, while MiTCR was used to assemble and quantify clonotypes. To exclude erroneous sequences, only TCR cDNA sequences supported by at least two reads were retained. The tcR package was used for downstream repertoire analysis, with clonotypes matched between fractions based on CDR3 nucleotide sequence plus V segment. VDJmatch was used to annotate antigen specificity against VDJdb, with one amino acid substitution in CDR3 permitted. Through TCRdb reprocessing, the reads give one entry per CDR3 protein sequence; DNA is omitted. The V and J calls, along with clone size, are taken from TCRdb and not from the paper's own processing. This sample's listing comprises 400,000 or so distinct CDR3 sequences. The ten largest clones add up to around 11% of the sample.

The germline V gene gives CDR1 as SGHRS and CDR2 as YFSETQ. The CDR3 measures 16 amino acids from cysteine to phenylalanine. No DNA is listed. A remark on this clonotype: Its target antigen remains unknown.

This chain is built from TRBV5-1 and TRBJ2-1; TCRdb gives TRBD2 as the D gene, but with no DNA this cannot be confirmed. The specimen sequenced was blood T cells: a sorted CD56 or NKG2C T cell subset, CD4+ or CD8+ T cells, or bulk PBMC T cells (not recorded which). The receptor comes from a woman aged 50 to 65 in good health. Donor details come from another sample of the same person, matched by shared clones. The CDR3 sequence is CASSAFITSGMNEQFF. Joined to the reference TRBV5-1 and TRBJ2-1 proteins, this CDR3 gives the full variable domain: KAGVTQTPRYLIKTRGQQVTLSCSPISGHRSVSWYQQTPGQGLQFLFEYFSETQRNKGNFPGRFSGRQFSNSRSEMNVSTLELGDSALYLCASSAFITSGMNEQFFGPGTRLTVL.